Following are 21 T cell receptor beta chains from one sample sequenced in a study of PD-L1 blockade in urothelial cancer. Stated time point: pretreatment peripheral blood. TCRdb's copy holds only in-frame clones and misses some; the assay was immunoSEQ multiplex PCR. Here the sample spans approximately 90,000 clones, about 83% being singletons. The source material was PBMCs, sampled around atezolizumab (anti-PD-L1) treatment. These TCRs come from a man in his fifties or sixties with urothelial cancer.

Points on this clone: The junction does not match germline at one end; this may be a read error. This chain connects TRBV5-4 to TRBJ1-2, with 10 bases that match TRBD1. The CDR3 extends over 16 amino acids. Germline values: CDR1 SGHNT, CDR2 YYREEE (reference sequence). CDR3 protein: CASSLRRTGGNNGYTF. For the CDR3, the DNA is TGTGCCAGCAGCTTGAGAAGGACAGGGGGTAACAATGGCTACACCTTC.

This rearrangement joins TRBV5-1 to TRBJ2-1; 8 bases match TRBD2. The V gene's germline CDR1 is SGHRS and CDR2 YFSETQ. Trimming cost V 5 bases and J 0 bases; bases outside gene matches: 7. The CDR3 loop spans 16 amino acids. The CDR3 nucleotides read TGCGCCAGCAGTCGGGAGGGGACAAACTCCTACAATGAGCAGTTCTTC. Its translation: CASSREGTNSYNEQFF.

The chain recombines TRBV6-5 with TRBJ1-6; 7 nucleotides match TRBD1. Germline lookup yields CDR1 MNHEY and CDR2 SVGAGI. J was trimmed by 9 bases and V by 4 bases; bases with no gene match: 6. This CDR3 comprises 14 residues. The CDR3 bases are TGTGCCAGCAGTTTCAGGGGGTACGGTTCACCCCTCCACTTT. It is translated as CASSFRGYGSPLHF.

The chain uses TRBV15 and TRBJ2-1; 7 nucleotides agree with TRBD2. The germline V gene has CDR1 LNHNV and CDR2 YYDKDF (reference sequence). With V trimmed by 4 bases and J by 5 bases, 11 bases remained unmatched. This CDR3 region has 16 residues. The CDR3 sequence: CATSTPAGWENNEQFF. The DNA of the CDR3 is TGTGCCACCAGCACCCCAGCGGGGTGGGAGAACAATGAGCAGTTCTTC.

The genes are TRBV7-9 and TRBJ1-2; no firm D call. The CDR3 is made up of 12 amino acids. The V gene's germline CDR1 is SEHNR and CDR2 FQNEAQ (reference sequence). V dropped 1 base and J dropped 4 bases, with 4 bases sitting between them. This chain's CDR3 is CASSLDGYGYTF. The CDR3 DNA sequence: TGTGCCAGCAGCTTAGACGGCTATGGCTACACCTTC.

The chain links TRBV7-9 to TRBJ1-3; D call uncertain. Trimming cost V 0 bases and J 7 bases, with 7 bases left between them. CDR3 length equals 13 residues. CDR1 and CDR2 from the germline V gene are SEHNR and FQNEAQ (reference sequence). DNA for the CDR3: TGTGCCAGCAGCTTAGCGCGTGGTAACACCATATATTTT. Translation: CASSLARGNTIYF.

The CDR3 DNA is TGCAGCATCGCAAAAACGGACAGAGGATCCTCCTACAATGAGCAGTTCTTC. Its translation is CSIAKTDRGSSYNEQFF. This chain connects TRBV29-1 to TRBJ2-1; D is possibly TRBD1 (6 bases). The CDR3 is 17 amino acids. CDR1 SQVTM and CDR2 ANQGSEA come from the germline V gene. V was shortened by 8 bases and J by 0 bases, with 23 bases between the two germline ends.

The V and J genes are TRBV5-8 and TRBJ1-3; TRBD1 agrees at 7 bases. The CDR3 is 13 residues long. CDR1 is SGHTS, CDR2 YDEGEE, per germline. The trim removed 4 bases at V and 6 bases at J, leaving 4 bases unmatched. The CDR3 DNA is TGTGCCAGCAGCCGGGACAGCCAAAACACCATATATTTT. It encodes CASSRDSQNTIYF.

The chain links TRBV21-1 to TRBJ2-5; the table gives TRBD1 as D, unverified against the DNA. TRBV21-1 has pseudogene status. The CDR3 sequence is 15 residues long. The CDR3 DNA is TGTGCCAGCTTGCGAAACAGGGGGCCGTGGGAGACCCAGTACTTC. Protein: CASLRNRGPWETQYF.

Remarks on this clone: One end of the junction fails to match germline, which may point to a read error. The chain's CDR3 is CASTLRGVSYEQYF. In DNA, the CDR3 is TGTGCCAGCACCTTACGGGGGGTATCGTACGAGCAGTACTTC. This chain joins TRBV7-8 and TRBJ2-7; TRBD2 matches 7 bases. In germline, CDR1 is SGHVS, CDR2 FQNEAQ. This CDR3 spans 14 amino acids.

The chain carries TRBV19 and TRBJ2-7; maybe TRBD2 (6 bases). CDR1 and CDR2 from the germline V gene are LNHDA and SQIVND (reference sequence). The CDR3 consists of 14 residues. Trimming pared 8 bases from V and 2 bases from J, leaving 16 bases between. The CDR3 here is CASSLRDSTYEQYF. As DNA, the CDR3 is TGTGCCAGTTCCCTCCGGGACTCGACCTACGAGCAGTACTTC.

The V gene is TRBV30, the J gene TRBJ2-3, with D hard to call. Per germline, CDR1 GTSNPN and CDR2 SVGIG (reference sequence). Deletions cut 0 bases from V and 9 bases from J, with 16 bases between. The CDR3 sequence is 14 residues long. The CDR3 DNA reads TGTGCCTGGAGTGTCTTCGGTGGCCAGGCGACGCAGTATTTT. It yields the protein CAWSVFGGQATQYF.

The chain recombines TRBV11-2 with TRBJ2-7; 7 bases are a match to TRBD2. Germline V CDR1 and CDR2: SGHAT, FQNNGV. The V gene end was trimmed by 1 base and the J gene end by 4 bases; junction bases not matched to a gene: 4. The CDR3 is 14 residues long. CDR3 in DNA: TGTGCCAGCAGCTTAGGGGGAGGGAGGTACGAGCAGTACTTC. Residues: CASSLGGGRYEQYF. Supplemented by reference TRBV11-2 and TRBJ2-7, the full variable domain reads EAGVAQSPRYKIIEKRQSVAFWCNPISGHATLYWYQQILGQGPKLLIQFQNNGVVDDSQLPKDRFSAERLKGVDSTLKIQPAKLEDSAVYLCASSLGGGRYEQYFGPGTRLTVT.

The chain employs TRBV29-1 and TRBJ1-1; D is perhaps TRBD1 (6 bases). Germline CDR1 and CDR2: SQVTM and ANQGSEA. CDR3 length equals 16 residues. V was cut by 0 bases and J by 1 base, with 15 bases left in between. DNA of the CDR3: TGCAGCGTTGAAGACCACAGCGGGGGCGCGAACACTGAAGCTTTCTTT. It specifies CSVEDHSGGANTEAFF.

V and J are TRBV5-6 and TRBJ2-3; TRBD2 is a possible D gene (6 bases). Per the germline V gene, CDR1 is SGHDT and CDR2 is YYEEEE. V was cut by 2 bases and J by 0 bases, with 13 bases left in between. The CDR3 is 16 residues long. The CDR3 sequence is CASSFLGGASTDTQYF. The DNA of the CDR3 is TGTGCCAGCAGCTTTCTAGGCGGGGCTAGCACAGATACGCAGTATTTT.

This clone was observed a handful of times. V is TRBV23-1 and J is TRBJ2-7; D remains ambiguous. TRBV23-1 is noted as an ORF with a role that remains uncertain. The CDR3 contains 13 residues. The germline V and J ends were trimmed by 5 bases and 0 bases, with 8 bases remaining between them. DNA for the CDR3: TGCGCCAGCAGTAAGACACACTCCTACGAGCAGTACTTC. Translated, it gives CASSKTHSYEQYF.

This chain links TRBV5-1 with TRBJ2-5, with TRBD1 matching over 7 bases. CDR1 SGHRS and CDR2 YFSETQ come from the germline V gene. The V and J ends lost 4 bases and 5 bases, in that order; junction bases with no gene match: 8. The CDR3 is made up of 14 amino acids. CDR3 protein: CASSMAHRGETQYF. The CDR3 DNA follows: TGCGCCAGCAGCATGGCCCACAGGGGTGAGACCCAGTACTTC.

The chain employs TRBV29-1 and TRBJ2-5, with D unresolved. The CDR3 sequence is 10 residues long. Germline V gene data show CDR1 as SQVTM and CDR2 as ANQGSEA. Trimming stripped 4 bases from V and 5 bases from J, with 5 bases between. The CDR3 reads CSVAVETQYF. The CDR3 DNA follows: TGCAGCGTTGCCGTGGAGACCCAGTACTTC.

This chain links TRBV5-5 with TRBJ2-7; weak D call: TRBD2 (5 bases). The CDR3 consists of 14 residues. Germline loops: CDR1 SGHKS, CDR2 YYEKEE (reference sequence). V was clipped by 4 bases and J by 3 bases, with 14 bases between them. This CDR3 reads CASSLSGSGYEQYF. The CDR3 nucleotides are TGTGCCAGCAGCCTTTCGGGGTCGGGCTACGAGCAGTACTTC.

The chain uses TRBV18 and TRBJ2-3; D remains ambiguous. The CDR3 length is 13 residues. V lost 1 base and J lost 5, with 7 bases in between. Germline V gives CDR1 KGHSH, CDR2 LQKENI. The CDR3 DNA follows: TGTGCCAGCTCACCACAAAGTAGAGATACGCAGTATTTT. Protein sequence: CASSPQSRDTQYF.

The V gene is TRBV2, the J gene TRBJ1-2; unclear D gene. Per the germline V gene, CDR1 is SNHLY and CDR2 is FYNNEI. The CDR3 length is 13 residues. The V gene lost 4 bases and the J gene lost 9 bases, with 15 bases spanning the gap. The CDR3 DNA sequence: TGTGCCAGCAGTGTATCGGGGATTAGACGCTACACCTTC. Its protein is CASSVSGIRRYTF.